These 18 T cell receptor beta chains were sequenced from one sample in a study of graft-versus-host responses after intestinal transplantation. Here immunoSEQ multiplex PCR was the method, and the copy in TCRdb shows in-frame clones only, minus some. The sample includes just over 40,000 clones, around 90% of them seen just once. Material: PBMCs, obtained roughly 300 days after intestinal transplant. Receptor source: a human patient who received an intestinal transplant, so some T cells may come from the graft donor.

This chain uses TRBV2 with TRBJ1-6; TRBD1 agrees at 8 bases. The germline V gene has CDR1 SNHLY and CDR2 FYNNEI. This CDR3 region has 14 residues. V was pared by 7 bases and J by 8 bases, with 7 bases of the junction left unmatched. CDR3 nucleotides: TGTGCCAGCAATGTCCAGGGGGCTGATTCACCCCTCCACTTT. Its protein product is CASNVQGADSPLHF. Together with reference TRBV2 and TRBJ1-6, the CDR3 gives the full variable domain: EPEVTQTPSHQVTQMGQEVILRCVPISNHLYFYWYRQILGQKVEFLVSFYNNEISEKSEIFDDQFSVERPDGSNFTLKIRSTKLEDSAMYFCASNVQGADSPLHFGNGTRLTVT.

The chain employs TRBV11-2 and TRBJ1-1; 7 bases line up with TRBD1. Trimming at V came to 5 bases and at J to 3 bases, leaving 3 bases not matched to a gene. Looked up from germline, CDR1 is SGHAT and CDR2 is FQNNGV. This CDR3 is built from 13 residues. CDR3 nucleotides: TGTGCCAGCAGCGATGACAGGGACACTGAAGCTTTCTTT. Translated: CASSDDRDTEAFF.

CDR3 bases: TGTGCCAGCAGCCTAAACCGAAGACAGGGGTCCCCTCTCACGGCTGGGGAGCAGTACTTC. Protein sequence: CASSLNRRQGSPLTAGEQYF. The chain employs TRBV7-6 and TRBJ2-7, with 8 nucleotides matching TRBD1. Trimming took 5 bases from V and 7 from J; bases not matched to a gene: 28. Germline-derived CDR1 and CDR2 are SGHVS and FNYEAQ. The length of the CDR3 is 20 residues.

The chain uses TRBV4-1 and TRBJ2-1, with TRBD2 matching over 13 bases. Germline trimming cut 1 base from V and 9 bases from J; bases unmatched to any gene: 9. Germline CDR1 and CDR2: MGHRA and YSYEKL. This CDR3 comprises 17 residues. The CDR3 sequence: CASSQVPLAGGRSEQFF. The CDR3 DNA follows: TGCGCCAGCAGCCAAGTCCCACTAGCGGGGGGGCGTAGTGAGCAGTTCTTC.

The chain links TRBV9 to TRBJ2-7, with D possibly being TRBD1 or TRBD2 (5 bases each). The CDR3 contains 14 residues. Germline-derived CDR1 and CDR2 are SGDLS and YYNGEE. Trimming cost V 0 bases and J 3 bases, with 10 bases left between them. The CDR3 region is CASSVGGVNYEQYF. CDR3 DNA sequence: TGTGCCAGCAGCGTAGGAGGGGTTAACTACGAGCAGTACTTC.

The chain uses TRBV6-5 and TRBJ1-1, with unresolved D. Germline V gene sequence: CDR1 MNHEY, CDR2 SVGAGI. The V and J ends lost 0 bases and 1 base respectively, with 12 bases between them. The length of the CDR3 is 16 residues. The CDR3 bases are TGTGCCAGCAGTTACTCGACCGGCAGAAAGAACACTGAAGCTTTCTTT. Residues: CASSYSTGRKNTEAFF.

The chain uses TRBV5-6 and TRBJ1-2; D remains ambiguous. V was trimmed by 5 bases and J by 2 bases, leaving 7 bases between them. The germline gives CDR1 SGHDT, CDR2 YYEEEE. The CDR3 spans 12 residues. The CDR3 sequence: CASRGGNYGYTF. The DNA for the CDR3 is TGTGCCAGCAGGGGAGGGAACTATGGCTACACCTTC.

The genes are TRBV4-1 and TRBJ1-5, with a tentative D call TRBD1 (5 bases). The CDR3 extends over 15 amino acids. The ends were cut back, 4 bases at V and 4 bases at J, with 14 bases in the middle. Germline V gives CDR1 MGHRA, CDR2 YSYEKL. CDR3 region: CASSRGAGPNQPQHF. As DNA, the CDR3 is TGCGCCAGCAGCCGAGGGGCAGGACCTAATCAGCCCCAGCATTTT.

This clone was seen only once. The DNA of the CDR3 is TGTGCCAGCAGCCCAGGACTAGCGGGAGTCCATGAGCAGTTCTTC. Its protein is CASSPGLAGVHEQFF. V and J are TRBV9 and TRBJ2-1, with TRBD2 matching 13 bases. CDR3 length: 15 amino acids. Per germline, CDR1 SGDLS and CDR2 YYNGEE. Losses at the gene ends were 4 bases for V and 8 bases for J; bases not matched to a gene: 6.

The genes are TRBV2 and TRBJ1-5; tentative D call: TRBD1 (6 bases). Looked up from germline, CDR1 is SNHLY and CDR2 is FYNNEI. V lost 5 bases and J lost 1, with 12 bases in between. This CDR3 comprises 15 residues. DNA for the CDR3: TGTGCCAGCAGTTATAGGACAGTGAGCAATCAGCCCCAGCATTTT. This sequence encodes CASSYRTVSNQPQHF. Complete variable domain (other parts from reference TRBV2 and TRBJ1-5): EPEVTQTPSHQVTQMGQEVILRCVPISNHLYFYWYRQILGQKVEFLVSFYNNEISEKSEIFDDQFSVERPDGSNFTLKIRSTKLEDSAMYFCASSYRTVSNQPQHFGDGTRLSIL.

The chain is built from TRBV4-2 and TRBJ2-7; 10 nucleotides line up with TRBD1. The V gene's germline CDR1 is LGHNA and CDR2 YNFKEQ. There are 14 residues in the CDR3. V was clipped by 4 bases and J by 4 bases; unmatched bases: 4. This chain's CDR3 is CASSPGQGLYEQYF. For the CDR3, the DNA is TGTGCCAGCAGCCCGGGACAGGGGCTATACGAGCAGTACTTC.

The CDR3 DNA sequence: TGTGCCAGCAGTTTAAGGGGGGCGTACGAGCAGTACTTC. Translation gives CASSLRGAYEQYF. This chain uses TRBV28 with TRBJ2-7; D may match TRBD1 or TRBD2 (6 bases each). The CDR3 extends over 13 amino acids. Per germline, CDR1 MDHEN and CDR2 SYDVKM. V gave up 2 bases and J gave up 4 bases, with 9 bases separating them.

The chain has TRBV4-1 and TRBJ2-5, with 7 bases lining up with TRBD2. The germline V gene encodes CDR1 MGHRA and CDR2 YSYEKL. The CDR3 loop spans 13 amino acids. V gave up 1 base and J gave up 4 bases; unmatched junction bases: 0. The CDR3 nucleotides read TGCGCCAGCAGCCAAGGCGGGAGAGAGACCCAGTACTTC. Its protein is CASSQGGRETQYF.

Written as DNA, the CDR3 is TGTGCCAGCAGTTTAACAGGGACGGAGACCCAGTACTTC. It yields the protein CASSLTGTETQYF. The chain carries TRBV28 and TRBJ2-5; a possible D gene is TRBD1 (6 bases). The CDR3 is made up of 13 amino acids. V was trimmed by 2 bases and J by 5 bases, leaving 9 bases between them. The germline V gene has CDR1 MDHEN and CDR2 SYDVKM. The full variable domain, its missing parts supplied by reference TRBV28 and TRBJ2-5, is DVKVTQSSRYLVKRTGEKVFLECVQDMDHENMFWYRQDPGLGLRLIYFSYDVKMKEKGDIPEGYSVSREKKERFSLILESASTNQTSMYLCASSLTGTETQYFGPGTRLLVL.

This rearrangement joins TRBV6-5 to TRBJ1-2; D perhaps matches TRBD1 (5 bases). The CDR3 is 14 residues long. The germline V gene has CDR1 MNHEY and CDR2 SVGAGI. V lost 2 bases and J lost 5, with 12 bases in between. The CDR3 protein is CASSYDRTSYGYTF. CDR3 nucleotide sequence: TGTGCCAGCAGTTACGACAGAACTTCTTATGGCTACACCTTC.

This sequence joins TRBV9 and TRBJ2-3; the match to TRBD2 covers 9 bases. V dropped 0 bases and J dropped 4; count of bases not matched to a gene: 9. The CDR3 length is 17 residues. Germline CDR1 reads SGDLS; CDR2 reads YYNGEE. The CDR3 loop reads CASSVVLAGNGADTQYF. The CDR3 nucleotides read TGTGCCAGCAGCGTAGTGCTAGCGGGGAACGGCGCAGATACGCAGTATTTT.

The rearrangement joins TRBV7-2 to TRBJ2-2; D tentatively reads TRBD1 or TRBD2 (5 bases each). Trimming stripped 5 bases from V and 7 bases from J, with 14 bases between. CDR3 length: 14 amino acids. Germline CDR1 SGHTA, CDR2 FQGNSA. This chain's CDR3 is CASSKHLGDGELFF. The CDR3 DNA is TGTGCCAGCAGCAAACATCTGGGGGACGGGGAGCTGTTTTTT.

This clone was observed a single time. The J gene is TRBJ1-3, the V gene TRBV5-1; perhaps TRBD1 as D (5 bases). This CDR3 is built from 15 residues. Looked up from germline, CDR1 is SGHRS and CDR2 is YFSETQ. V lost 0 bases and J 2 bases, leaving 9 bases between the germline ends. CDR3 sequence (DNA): TGCGCCAGCAGCTTGGAAGGGGAGACTGGAAACACCATATATTTT. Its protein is CASSLEGETGNTIYF.